Listed below are T cell receptor beta chains from one sample, sequenced in a study of preoperative IRX-2 immunotherapy in early breast cancer. Clones were read by immunoSEQ multiplex PCR, and TCRdb kept only the in-frame ones, dropping some. The data contain 25,000 to 30,000 clones, over 65% of them seen just once; the ten biggest clones take up 3% to 3.5%. Sample collection occurred from a patient treated with IRX-2 immunotherapy. The receptors originated from a human donor with breast cancer. Each CDR3 is given with its conserved first and last residue. D genes are given only for firm matches. For some rows the clone size is stated as once, few or many, or as a class when expanded; others skip it.

clone_size: -; j_call: TRBJ1-4; d_call: TRBD1; v_call: TRBV11-3; cdr3_length: 16; cdr3_aa: CASSSTGRGSNEKLFF; cdr3_nt: TGTGCCAGCAGTTCGACAGGGAGGGGGTCTAATGAAAAACTGTTTTTT
clone_size: -; j_call: TRBJ1-5; d_call: -; v_call: TRBV28; cdr3_length: 12; cdr3_aa: CASMGEHQPQHF; cdr3_nt: TGTGCCAGTATGGGCGAGCATCAGCCCCAGCATTTT
clone_size: few; j_call: TRBJ2-1; d_call: -; v_call: TRBV6-8; cdr3_length: 13; cdr3_aa: CASSFMAYNEQFF; cdr3_nt: TGTGCCAGCAGTTTTATGGCATACAATGAGCAGTTCTTC
clone_size: -; j_call: TRBJ2-1; d_call: -; v_call: TRBV7-1; cdr3_length: 13; cdr3_aa: CASSPGAGHEQFF; cdr3_nt: TGTGCCAGCAGCCCAGGGGCAGGGCATGAGCAGTTCTTC
clone_size: once; j_call: TRBJ2-7; d_call: -; v_call: TRBV6-8; cdr3_length: 14; cdr3_aa: CASSYHQRSYEQYF; cdr3_nt: TGTGCCAGCAGTTACCACCAACGAAGCTACGAGCAGTACTTC
clone_size: -; j_call: TRBJ2-1; d_call: -; v_call: TRBV10-2; cdr3_length: 15; cdr3_aa: CAGPPNLGSMNEQFF; cdr3_nt: TGCGCCGGGCCTCCGAATTTGGGCTCCATGAATGAGCAGTTCTTC
clone_size: -; j_call: TRBJ2-5; d_call: -; v_call: TRBV11-3; cdr3_length: 19; cdr3_aa: CASSGGLIGRQGRQETQYF; cdr3_nt: TGTGCCAGCAGCGGGGGCTTAATAGGACGGCAGGGGAGGCAAGAGACCCAGTACTTC
clone_size: -; j_call: TRBJ1-2; d_call: -; v_call: TRBV18; cdr3_length: 15; cdr3_aa: CASSPETGRLYGYTF; cdr3_nt: TGTGCCAGCTCACCAGAAACGGGACGCCTATATGGCTACACCTTC
clone_size: once; j_call: TRBJ2-7; d_call: TRBD2; v_call: TRBV11-3; cdr3_length: 14; cdr3_aa: CASSPPRGGFEQYF; cdr3_nt: TGTGCCAGCAGCCCACCCCGGGGGGGTTTCGAGCAGTACTTC
clone_size: -; j_call: TRBJ2-5; d_call: TRBD2; v_call: TRBV11-1; cdr3_length: 16; cdr3_aa: CASSLGAGGLQETQYF; cdr3_nt: TGTGCCAGCAGCTTAGGGGCGGGGGGACTCCAAGAGACCCAGTACTTC
clone_size: few; j_call: TRBJ2-1; d_call: TRBD1; v_call: TRBV6-8; cdr3_length: 13; cdr3_aa: CASKYTGVGEQFF; cdr3_nt: TGTGCCAGCAAATACACAGGGGTCGGGGAGCAGTTCTTC
clone_size: -; j_call: TRBJ2-6; d_call: -; v_call: TRBV1; cdr3_length: 14; cdr3_aa: CTSTTNSGANVLTF; cdr3_nt: TGCACCAGCACCACAAACTCTGGGGCCAACGTCCTGACTTTC
clone_size: few; j_call: TRBJ1-1; d_call: -; v_call: TRBV11-3; cdr3_length: 14; cdr3_aa: CASSLSGLYTEAFF; cdr3_nt: TGTGCCAGCAGCTTATCAGGGTTGTACACTGAAGCTTTCTTT
clone_size: -; j_call: TRBJ2-7; d_call: -; v_call: TRBV14; cdr3_length: 15; cdr3_aa: CASSQLGGSSYEQYF; cdr3_nt: TGTGCCAGCAGCCAACTAGGGGGTAGCTCCTACGAGCAGTACTTC
clone_size: -; j_call: TRBJ2-7; d_call: TRBD2; v_call: TRBV7-1; cdr3_length: 14; cdr3_aa: CASTIGLAGYEQYF; cdr3_nt: TGTGCCAGCACCATCGGACTAGCGGGGTACGAGCAGTACTTC
clone_size: -; j_call: TRBJ1-4; d_call: TRBD1; v_call: TRBV7-1; cdr3_length: 15; cdr3_aa: CASSRTGATNEKLFF; cdr3_nt: TGTGCCAGCAGCAGGACAGGGGCAACTAATGAAAAACTGTTTTTT
clone_size: few; j_call: TRBJ2-3; d_call: TRBD1; v_call: TRBV10-3; cdr3_length: 20; cdr3_aa: CAISVSGGQAHRKNTDTQYF; cdr3_nt: TGTGCCATCAGTGTCTCTGGTGGACAGGCCCATCGGAAAAACACAGATACGCAGTATTTT